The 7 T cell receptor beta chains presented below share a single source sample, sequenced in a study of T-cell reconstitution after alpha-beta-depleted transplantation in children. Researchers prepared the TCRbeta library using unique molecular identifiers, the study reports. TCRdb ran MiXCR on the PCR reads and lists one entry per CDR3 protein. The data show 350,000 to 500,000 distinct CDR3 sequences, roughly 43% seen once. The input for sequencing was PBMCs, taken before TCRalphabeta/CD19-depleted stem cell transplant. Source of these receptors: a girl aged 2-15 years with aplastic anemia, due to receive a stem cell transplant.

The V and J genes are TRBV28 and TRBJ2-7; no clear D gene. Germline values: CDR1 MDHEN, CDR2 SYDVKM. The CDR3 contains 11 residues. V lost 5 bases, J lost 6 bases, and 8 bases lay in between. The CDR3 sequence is CASSVNREQYF. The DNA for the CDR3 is TGTGCCAGCAGTGTCAATCGCGAGCAGTACTTC.

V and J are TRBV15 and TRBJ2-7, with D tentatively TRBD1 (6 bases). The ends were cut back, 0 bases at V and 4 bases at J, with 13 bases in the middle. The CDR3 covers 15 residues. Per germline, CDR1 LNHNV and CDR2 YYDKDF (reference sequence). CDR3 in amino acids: CATSRDGRGLYEQYF. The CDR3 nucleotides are TGTGCCACCAGCAGAGATGGCAGGGGTCTGTACGAGCAGTACTTC.

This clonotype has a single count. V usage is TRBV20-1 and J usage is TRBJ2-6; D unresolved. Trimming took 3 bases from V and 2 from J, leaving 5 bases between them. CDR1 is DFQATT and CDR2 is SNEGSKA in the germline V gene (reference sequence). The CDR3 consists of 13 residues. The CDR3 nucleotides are TGCAGTGCTAGTGACACTGGGGCCAACGTCCTGACTTTC. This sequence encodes CSASDTGANVLTF.

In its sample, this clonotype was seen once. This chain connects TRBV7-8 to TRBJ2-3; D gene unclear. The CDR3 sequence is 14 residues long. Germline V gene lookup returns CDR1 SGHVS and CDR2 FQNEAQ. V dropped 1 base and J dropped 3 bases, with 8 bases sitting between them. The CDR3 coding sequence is TGTGCCAGCAGCTTAGTTCTAGAAACAGATACGCAGTATTTT. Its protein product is CASSLVLETDTQYF.

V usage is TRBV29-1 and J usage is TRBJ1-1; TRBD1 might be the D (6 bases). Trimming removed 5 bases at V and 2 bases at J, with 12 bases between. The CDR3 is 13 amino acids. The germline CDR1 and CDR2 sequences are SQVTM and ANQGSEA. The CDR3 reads CSVWGQLNTEAFF. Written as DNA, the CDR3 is TGCAGCGTTTGGGGACAACTCAACACTGAAGCTTTCTTT.

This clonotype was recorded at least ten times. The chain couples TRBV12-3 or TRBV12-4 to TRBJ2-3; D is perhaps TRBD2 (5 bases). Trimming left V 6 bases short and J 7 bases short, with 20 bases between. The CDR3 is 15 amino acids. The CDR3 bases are TGTGCCAGCAGCCCTATTGTCGTCGGAGGAAATACGCAGTATTTT. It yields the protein CASSPIVVGGNTQYF.

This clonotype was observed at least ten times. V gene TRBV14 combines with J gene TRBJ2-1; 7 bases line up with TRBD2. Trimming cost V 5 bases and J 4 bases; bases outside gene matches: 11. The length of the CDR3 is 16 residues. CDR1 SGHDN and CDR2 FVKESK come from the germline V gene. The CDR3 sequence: CASSGREGGKYNEQFF. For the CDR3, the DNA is TGTGCCAGCAGCGGAAGAGAGGGAGGGAAGTACAATGAGCAGTTCTTC. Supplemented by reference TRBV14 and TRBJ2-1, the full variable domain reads EAGVTQFPSHSVIEKGQTVTLRCDPISGHDNLYWYRRVMGKEIKFLLHFVKESKQDESGMPNNRFLAERTGGTYSTLKVQPAELEDSGVYFCASSGREGGKYNEQFFGPGTRLTVL.